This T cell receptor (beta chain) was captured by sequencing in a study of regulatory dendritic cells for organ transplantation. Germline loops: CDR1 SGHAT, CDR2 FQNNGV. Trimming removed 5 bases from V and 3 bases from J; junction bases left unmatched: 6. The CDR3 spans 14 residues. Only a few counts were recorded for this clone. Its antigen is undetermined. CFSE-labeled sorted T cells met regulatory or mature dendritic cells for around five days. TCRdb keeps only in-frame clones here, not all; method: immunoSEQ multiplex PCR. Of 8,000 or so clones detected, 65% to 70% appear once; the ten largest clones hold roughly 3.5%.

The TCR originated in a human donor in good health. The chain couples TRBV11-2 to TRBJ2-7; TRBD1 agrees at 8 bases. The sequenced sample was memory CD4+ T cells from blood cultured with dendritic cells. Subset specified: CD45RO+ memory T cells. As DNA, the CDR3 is TGTGCCAGCAGCCCAAGGACAGGGAGCTACGAGCAGTACTTC. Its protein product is CASSPRTGSYEQYF.